At least ten counts were recorded for the clone carrying this TCR beta chain. Its antigen is unidentified. The V end lost 5 bases, the J end lost 3 bases, and 17 bases lay between the germline ends. The V gene's germline CDR1 is DFQATT and CDR2 SNEGSKA (reference sequence). The CDR3 consists of 15 residues. These data belong to a study of CD8+CD57+ T cells in acquired aplastic anemia. Study details: Sorted CD4+ and CD8+ cell DNA averaged roughly 3 ug.

The study's findings and limits: It was found that more than 25 CD8+ CDR3 sequences were shared between patients and controls.

Genomic DNA constituted the template upon which TCR beta VDJ and CDR3 profiling was performed. TCRdb reanalysed the reads using MiXCR and keeps one entry per CDR3 protein. Of about 140,000 distinct CDR3 sequences listed, around 41% are singletons. The source of this sequence is a human donor in good health, serving as a control. Sequenced material: sorted CD4+, CD8+, or CD8+CD57+ T cells (not recorded which) from PBMCs. The gene calls are TRBV20-1 and TRBJ1-5, with D possibly being TRBD1 (6 bases). The CDR3 here is CSAPTAQGPNQPQHF. In DNA, the CDR3 is TGCAGTGCTCCGACCGCCCAGGGGCCCAATCAGCCCCAGCATTTT.